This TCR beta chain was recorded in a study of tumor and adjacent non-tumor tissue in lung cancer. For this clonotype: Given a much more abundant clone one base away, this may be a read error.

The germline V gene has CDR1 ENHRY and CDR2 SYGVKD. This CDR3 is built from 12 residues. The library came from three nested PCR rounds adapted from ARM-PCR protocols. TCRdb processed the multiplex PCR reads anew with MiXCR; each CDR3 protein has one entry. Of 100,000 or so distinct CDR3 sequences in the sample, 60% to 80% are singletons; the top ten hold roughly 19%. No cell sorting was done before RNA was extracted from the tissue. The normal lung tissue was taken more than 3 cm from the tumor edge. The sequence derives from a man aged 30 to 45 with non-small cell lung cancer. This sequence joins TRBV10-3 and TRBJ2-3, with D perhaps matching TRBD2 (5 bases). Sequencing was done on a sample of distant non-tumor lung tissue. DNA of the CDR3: TGTGCCATCGGGAGTAATTCAGATATGCAGTATTTT. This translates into CAIGSNSDMQYF.